These 30 T cell receptor beta chains were sequenced from one sample in a study of T cell clones after liver transplantation. TCRdb's table, derived via immunoSEQ multiplex PCR, lists solely in-frame clones and lacks some. Of roughly 55,000 clones in the sample, approximately 71% were seen once. The sequencing used CD4+ T cells from blood, collected less than 70 months after liver transplant. These receptors were collected from a human patient who received a liver transplant. Among the T cells, some may be from the graft donor.

The V gene is TRBV28, the J gene TRBJ1-5; the D gene is possibly TRBD1 (5 bases). Germline V gives CDR1 MDHEN, CDR2 SYDVKM. This CDR3 spans 15 amino acids. V gave up 4 bases and J gave up 4 bases, with 14 bases separating them. Written as DNA, the CDR3 is TGTGCCAGCAGTTCCGGGGGGAGGACAAATCAGCCCCAGCATTTT. Translation gives CASSSGGRTNQPQHF.

V usage is TRBV7-9 and J usage is TRBJ2-7; weak D call: TRBD1 (6 bases). CDR3 size: 19 residues. V was pared by 2 bases and J by 5 bases, with 28 bases between. CDR1 is SEHNR and CDR2 is FQNEAQ in the germline V gene (reference sequence). The chain's CDR3 is CASSLSKAATRQGSNEQYF. Here the CDR3 DNA reads TGTGCCAGCAGCTTATCTAAGGCGGCCACGAGGCAGGGGAGTAACGAGCAGTACTTC.

The chain recombines TRBV7-3 with TRBJ2-3, with 10 bases matching TRBD1. V lost 5 bases, J lost 3 bases, and 5 bases stayed unmatched. Germline V gives CDR1 SGHTA, CDR2 FQGTGA. The CDR3 loop spans 15 amino acids. CDR3 loop: CASSLRDRGTDTQYF. As DNA, the CDR3 is TGTGCCAGCAGCCTAAGGGACAGGGGAACAGATACGCAGTATTTT.

This clone was found once. The chain joins TRBV28 to TRBJ1-5, with D unresolved. V gave up 7 bases and J gave up 5 bases, with 12 bases separating them. The CDR3 consists of 13 residues. Germline lookup yields CDR1 MDHEN and CDR2 SYDVKM. The CDR3 nucleotides read TGTGCCAGCATCGAGGGTGCTGATCAGCCCCAGCATTTT. Encoded protein: CASIEGADQPQHF. Complete variable domain (other parts from reference TRBV28 and TRBJ1-5): DVKVTQSSRYLVKRTGEKVFLECVQDMDHENMFWYRQDPGLGLRLIYFSYDVKMKEKGDIPEGYSVSREKKERFSLILESASTNQTSMYLCASIEGADQPQHFGDGTRLSIL.

The chain is built from TRBV7-2 and TRBJ2-2; no reliable D call. The CDR3 spans 13 residues. In germline, CDR1 is SGHTA, CDR2 FQGNSA. V was pared by 4 bases and J by 6 bases, with 9 bases between. The CDR3 spells CASSWNRAGELFF. The CDR3 coding sequence is TGTGCCAGCAGCTGGAATAGGGCCGGGGAGCTGTTTTTT.

The CDR3 DNA reads as TGTGCCAGCAGGCCACAGGGTGAGGATACGCAGTATTTT. This sequence encodes CASRPQGEDTQYF. The chain recombines TRBV11-2 with TRBJ2-3; D may be TRBD1 (6 bases). The CDR3 covers 13 residues. V shed 6 bases and J shed 6 bases, with 13 bases lying between them. The germline V gene has CDR1 SGHAT and CDR2 FQNNGV.

As regards this clone: The junction departs from germline at one end; a sequencing error may be responsible. The genes are TRBV30 and TRBJ2-4; a possible D gene is TRBD1 (5 bases). The V gene's germline CDR1 is GTSNPN and CDR2 SVGIG (reference sequence). The CDR3 runs to 14 residues. This chain's CDR3 is CAWSVETAQNIQYF. The CDR3 DNA follows: TGTGCCTGGAGTGTAGAGACAGCCCAAAACATTCAGTACTTC.

This clone showed up just once. The chain recombines TRBV7-2 with TRBJ1-1; TRBD1 agrees at 9 bases. CDR3 length equals 14 residues. J was trimmed by 4 bases and V by 2 bases; bases with no gene match: 2. Germline V gene sequence: CDR1 SGHTA, CDR2 FQGNSA. DNA of the CDR3: TGTGCCAGCAGCTTAAACAGGGGGCTCACTGAAGCTTTCTTT. Protein: CASSLNRGLTEAFF. The entire variable domain, with the rest obtained from reference TRBV7-2 and TRBJ1-1, is as follows: GAGVSQSPSNKVTEKGKDVELRCDPISGHTALYWYRQSLGQGLEFLIYFQGNSAPDKSGLPSDRFSAERTGGSVSTLTIQRTQQEDSAVYLCASSLNRGLTEAFFGQGTRLTVV.

The V call is TRBV11-3, the J call TRBJ2-2; no reliable D call. V was cut by 5 bases and J by 1 base, with 5 bases left in between. This CDR3 comprises 13 residues. Germline V CDR1 and CDR2: SGHNT, YENEEA. The CDR3 DNA is TGTGCCAGCAGCGAAGGGAACACCGGGGAGCTGTTTTTT. It yields the protein CASSEGNTGELFF. Full variable domain (outside the CDR3, taken from reference TRBV11-3 and TRBJ2-2): EAGVVQSPRYKIIEKKQPVAFWCNPISGHNTLYWYLQNLGQGPELLIRYENEEAVDDSQLPKDRFSAERLKGVDSTLKIQPAELGDSAVYLCASSEGNTGELFFGEGSRLTVL.

The chain employs TRBV5-1 and TRBJ2-3; D gene ambiguous. CDR1 and CDR2 (germline): SGHRS, YFSETQ. The CDR3 covers 14 residues. V was clipped by 0 bases and J by 2 bases, with 7 bases between them. Here the CDR3 reads CASSLDLFTDTQYF. DNA for the CDR3: TGCGCCAGCAGCTTGGATCTATTCACAGATACGCAGTATTTT.

This sequence joins TRBV19 and TRBJ2-7; D may correspond to TRBD1 or TRBD2 (5 bases each). This CDR3 comprises 14 residues. V was cut by 5 bases and J by 5 bases, with 16 bases left in between. The germline gives CDR1 LNHDA, CDR2 SQIVND (reference sequence). CDR3 sequence reads: CASSYGTAYDEQYF. In DNA form, the CDR3 reads TGTGCCAGTAGTTACGGGACGGCGTATGACGAGCAGTACTTC.

This chain uses TRBV18 with TRBJ1-2, with 8 bases aligning to TRBD1. CDR1 and CDR2 (germline): KGHSH, LQKENI. This CDR3 has 13 amino acids. J was trimmed by 7 bases and V by 5 bases; bases with no gene match: 6. In nucleotides, the CDR3 is TGTGCCAGCTCATCCGGACAGGGCACTGGCTACACCTTC. Its translation is CASSSGQGTGYTF.

This clone came up a few times. The V call is TRBV9, the J call TRBJ2-3; D ambiguous. CDR3 length equals 13 residues. CDR1 and CDR2 (germline): SGDLS, YYNGEE. V was shortened by 0 bases and J by 5 bases, with 7 bases between the two germline ends. CDR3 in DNA: TGTGCCAGCAGCGTAGCTCAGAAAGATACGCAGTATTTT. Its protein product is CASSVAQKDTQYF. Supplemented by reference TRBV9 and TRBJ2-3, the full variable domain reads DSGVTQTPKHLITATGQRVTLRCSPRSGDLSVYWYQQSLDQGLQFLIQYYNGEERAKGNILERFSAQQFPDLHSELNLSSLELGDSALYFCASSVAQKDTQYFGPGTRLTVL.

The chain couples TRBV7-3 to TRBJ2-3; D tentatively reads TRBD1 or TRBD2 (6 bases each). The V end lost 2 bases, the J end lost 9 bases, and 15 bases lay between the germline ends. Per germline, CDR1 SGHTA and CDR2 FQGTGA. CDR3 length equals 14 residues. The CDR3 reads CASSLEGGDRTQYF. The CDR3 region has the DNA TGTGCCAGCAGCTTAGAGGGAGGAGACAGGACGCAGTATTTT.

V is TRBV2 and J is TRBJ2-4; 9 bases fit TRBD2. Germline loops: CDR1 SNHLY, CDR2 FYNNEI. The CDR3 totals 14 residues. The J segment lost 7 bases and the V segment lost 1 base, leaving 2 bases of the junction unmatched. The CDR3 region is CASSEGTSVNIQYF. The CDR3 DNA reads as TGTGCCAGCAGTGAAGGGACTAGCGTTAACATTCAGTACTTC.

This clone has a handful of counts. The V call is TRBV7-8, the J call TRBJ2-1; the D gene is possibly TRBD1 (6 bases). CDR1 is SGHVS, CDR2 FQNEAQ, per germline. The CDR3 runs 14 residues. Trimming cost V 2 bases and J 5 bases, with 10 bases left between them. This chain's CDR3 is CASSLRTANNEQFF. In nucleotides, the CDR3 is TGTGCCAGCAGCTTACGGACAGCTAACAATGAGCAGTTCTTC.

This chain connects TRBV28 to TRBJ1-6; weak D call: TRBD1 (5 bases). V was pared by 8 bases and J by 8 bases, with 16 bases between. The CDR3 runs 14 residues. Germline V gene sequence: CDR1 MDHEN, CDR2 SYDVKM. CDR3 sequence reads: CASLSGGEHSPLHF. The DNA for the CDR3 is TGTGCCAGCCTATCGGGGGGAGAGCATTCACCCCTCCACTTT.

This sequence joins TRBV15 and TRBJ1-5, with D uncertain. V was clipped by 3 bases and J by 2 bases, with 14 bases between them. In germline, CDR1 is LNHNV, CDR2 YYDKDF (reference sequence). The CDR3 consists of 16 residues. The CDR3 DNA is TGTGCCACCAGCAGCTCCCTGGGAGTTGGCAATCAGCCCCAGCATTTT. Translation: CATSSSLGVGNQPQHF.

This clone was observed a few times. The chain recombines TRBV5-1 with TRBJ1-6, with a tentative D call TRBD1 (5 bases). V dropped 5 bases and J dropped 8 bases, with 17 bases sitting between them. The CDR3 totals 15 residues. In germline, CDR1 is SGHRS, CDR2 YFSETQ. CDR3 sequence (DNA): TGCGCCAGCAGGTCGGAGGCGGGGGTGGATTCACCCCTCCACTTT. This encodes CASRSEAGVDSPLHF. Full variable domain (outside the CDR3, taken from reference TRBV5-1 and TRBJ1-6): KAGVTQTPRYLIKTRGQQVTLSCSPISGHRSVSWYQQTPGQGLQFLFEYFSETQRNKGNFPGRFSGRQFSNSRSEMNVSTLELGDSALYLCASRSEAGVDSPLHFGNGTRLTVT.

This chain connects TRBV10-1 to TRBJ2-1; D unclear. Germline V gives CDR1 WNHNN, CDR2 SYGVQD (reference sequence). This CDR3 has 13 amino acids. Deletions cut 3 bases from V and 12 bases from J, with 15 bases between. The CDR3 loop reads CASSENGLGLQFF. The CDR3 DNA follows: TGCGCCAGCAGTGAAAATGGGCTCGGTTTGCAGTTCTTC.

V usage is TRBV7-9 and J usage is TRBJ1-1; tentatively, D is TRBD1 (5 bases). The CDR3 contains 16 residues. Trimming left V 4 bases short and J 0 bases short, with 15 bases between. Germline V gives CDR1 SEHNR, CDR2 FQNEAQ (reference sequence). CDR3 nucleotide sequence: TGTGCCAGCAGCTCATTTAAGGGACCGCTGAACACTGAAGCTTTCTTT. Translation gives CASSSFKGPLNTEAFF.

V gene TRBV29-1 combines with J gene TRBJ2-3; either TRBD1 or TRBD2 may fit D (5 bases each). V was cut by 6 bases and J by 5 bases, with 18 bases left in between. This CDR3 region has 14 residues. Germline V gives CDR1 SQVTM, CDR2 ANQGSEA. This CDR3 reads CSVLTPGAEDTQYF. The CDR3 region has the DNA TGCAGCGTACTCACCCCCGGGGCAGAAGATACGCAGTATTTT.

CDR3 bases: TGTGCCAGTAGTACGAACCGACAGTACCAGCCCCAGCATTTT. Translating it yields CASSTNRQYQPQHF. The chain is built from TRBV19 and TRBJ1-5; D perhaps matches TRBD1 (5 bases). V lost 4 bases to trimming and J lost 7 bases, with 14 bases between them. This CDR3 contains 14 residues. Germline CDR1 reads LNHDA; CDR2 reads SQIVND (reference sequence). Drawing the rest from reference TRBV19 and TRBJ1-5, the complete variable domain is DGGITQSPKYLFRKEGQNVTLSCEQNLNHDAMYWYRQDPGQGLRLIYYSQIVNDFQKGDIAEGYSVSREKKESFPLTVTSAQKNPTAFYLCASSTNRQYQPQHFGDGTRLSIL.

J is TRBJ2-2 and V is TRBV5-1, with TRBD1 matching over 9 bases. Germline V gives CDR1 SGHRS, CDR2 YFSETQ. V trimming: 0 bases; J trimming: 1 base; junction bases outside the gene matches: 4. There are 17 residues in the CDR3. The CDR3 bases are TGCGCCAGCAGCTTGGCCCCGGGACAGGGGAACACCGGGGAGCTGTTTTTT. Translated, it gives CASSLAPGQGNTGELFF. The variable domain in full, with the rest retrieved from reference TRBV5-1 and TRBJ2-2, is KAGVTQTPRYLIKTRGQQVTLSCSPISGHRSVSWYQQTPGQGLQFLFEYFSETQRNKGNFPGRFSGRQFSNSRSEMNVSTLELGDSALYLCASSLAPGQGNTGELFFGEGSRLTVL.

V gene TRBV28 combines with J gene TRBJ1-5, with D maybe TRBD1 (5 bases). V lost 6 bases and J 5 bases, leaving 14 bases between the germline ends. Germline V gene sequence: CDR1 MDHEN, CDR2 SYDVKM. This CDR3 comprises 14 residues. CDR3 in DNA: TGTGCCAGCAGCCACGACAGAGATGATCAGCCCCAGCATTTT. As protein: CASSHDRDDQPQHF.

J is TRBJ1-1 and V is TRBV28; 10 nucleotides align to TRBD1. Germline V gene lookup returns CDR1 MDHEN and CDR2 SYDVKM. The CDR3 loop spans 14 amino acids. Trimming at V came to 5 bases and at J to 7 bases, leaving 7 bases not matched to a gene. For the CDR3, the DNA is TGTGCCAGCAGTCTCCCGGGACAGGGGAGTGAAGCTTTCTTT. It encodes CASSLPGQGSEAFF.

The V gene is TRBV29-1, the J gene TRBJ2-7, with unresolved D. The CDR3 has 13 amino acids. Germline CDR1 and CDR2: SQVTM and ANQGSEA. Trimming cost V 6 bases and J 3 bases, with 15 bases left between them. DNA for the CDR3: TGCAGCGTCGGACGGGCCAGGTTCTACGAGCAGTACTTC. Amino acid sequence: CSVGRARFYEQYF.

The V and J genes are TRBV29-1 and TRBJ1-1; possibly TRBD1 for D (5 bases). The germline CDR1 and CDR2 sequences are SQVTM and ANQGSEA. V lost 4 bases and J 4 bases, leaving 13 bases between the germline ends. The CDR3 runs 13 residues. The DNA of the CDR3 is TGCAGCGTTGTCGGGGCTGGAGGCACTGAAGCTTTCTTT. Residues: CSVVGAGGTEAFF. The full variable domain, completed using reference TRBV29-1 and TRBJ1-1, is SAVISQKPSRDICQRGTSLTIQCQVDSQVTMMFWYRQQPGQSLTLIATANQGSEATYESGFVIDKFPISRPNLTFSTLTVSNMSPEDSSIYLCSVVGAGGTEAFFGQGTRLTVV.

The rearrangement uses TRBV6-5 and TRBJ2-7; 8 nucleotides align to TRBD1. Germline CDR1 reads MNHEY; CDR2 reads SVGAGI. V dropped 8 bases and J dropped 0; count of bases not matched to a gene: 3. The CDR3 is 13 residues long. CDR3 sequence: CASGTGGSYEQYF. The DNA for the CDR3 is TGTGCCAGCGGAACAGGGGGCTCCTACGAGCAGTACTTC.

This clone has just one count. The chain joins TRBV27 to TRBJ2-1, with 7 bases that match TRBD1. The CDR3 covers 15 residues. V lost 5 bases, J lost 1 base, and 5 bases stayed unmatched. Germline CDR1 MNHEY, CDR2 SMNVEV (reference sequence). CDR3 in amino acids: CASSIIQGSYNEQFF. In DNA form, the CDR3 reads TGTGCCAGCAGTATAATACAGGGGTCCTACAATGAGCAGTTCTTC.